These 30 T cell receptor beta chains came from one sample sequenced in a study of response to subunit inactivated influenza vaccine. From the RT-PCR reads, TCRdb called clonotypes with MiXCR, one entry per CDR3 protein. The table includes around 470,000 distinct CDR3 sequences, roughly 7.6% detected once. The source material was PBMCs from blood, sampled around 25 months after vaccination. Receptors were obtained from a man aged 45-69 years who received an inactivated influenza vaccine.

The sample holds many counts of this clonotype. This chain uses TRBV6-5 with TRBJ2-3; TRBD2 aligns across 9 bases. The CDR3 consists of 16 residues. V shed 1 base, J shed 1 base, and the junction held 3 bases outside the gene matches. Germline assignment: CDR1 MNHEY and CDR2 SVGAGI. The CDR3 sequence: CASSYFVAGGTDTQYF. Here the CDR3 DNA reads TGTGCCAGCAGTTACTTTGTAGCGGGAGGCACAGATACGCAGTATTTT.

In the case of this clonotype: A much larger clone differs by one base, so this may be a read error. The CDR3 region has the DNA TGCAGTGCTACCAGGACAGACCAAGAGACCCAGTACTTC. Residues: CSATRTDQETQYF. V is TRBV20-1 and J is TRBJ2-5; tentative D call: TRBD1 (6 bases). Germline V CDR1 and CDR2: DFQATT, SNEGSKA (reference sequence). V was trimmed by 4 bases and J by 0 bases, leaving 9 bases between them. This CDR3 region has 13 residues.

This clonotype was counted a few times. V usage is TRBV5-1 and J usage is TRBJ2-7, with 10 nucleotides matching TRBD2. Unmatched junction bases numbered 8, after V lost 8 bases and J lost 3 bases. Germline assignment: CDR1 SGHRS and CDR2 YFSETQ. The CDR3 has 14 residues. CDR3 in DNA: TGCGCCAGGGGGCGACTAGCGGGTCGCTACGAGCAGTACTTC. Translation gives CARGRLAGRYEQYF. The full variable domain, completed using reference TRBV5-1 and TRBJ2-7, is KAGVTQTPRYLIKTRGQQVTLSCSPISGHRSVSWYQQTPGQGLQFLFEYFSETQRNKGNFPGRFSGRQFSNSRSEMNVSTLELGDSALYLCARGRLAGRYEQYFGPGTRLTVT.

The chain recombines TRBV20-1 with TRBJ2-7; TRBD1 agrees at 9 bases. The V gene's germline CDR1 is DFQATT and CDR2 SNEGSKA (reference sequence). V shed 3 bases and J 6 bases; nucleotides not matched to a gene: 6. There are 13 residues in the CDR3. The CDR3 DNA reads TGCAGTGCTAGGGACAGGGGAGGATCCGAGCAGTACTTC. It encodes CSARDRGGSEQYF.

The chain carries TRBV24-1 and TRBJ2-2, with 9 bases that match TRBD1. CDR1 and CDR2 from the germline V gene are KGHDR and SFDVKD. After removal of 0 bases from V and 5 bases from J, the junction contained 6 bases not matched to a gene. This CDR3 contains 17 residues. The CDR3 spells CATSDLPSDRGTGELFF. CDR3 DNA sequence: TGTGCCACCAGTGATTTGCCAAGCGACAGGGGGACCGGGGAGCTGTTTTTT.

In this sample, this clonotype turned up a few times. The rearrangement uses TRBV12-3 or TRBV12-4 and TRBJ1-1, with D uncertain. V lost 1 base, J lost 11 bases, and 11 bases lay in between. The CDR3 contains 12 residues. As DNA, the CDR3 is TGTGCCAGCAGTTTAGGATATAGCAGGGCTTTCTTT. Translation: CASSLGYSRAFF.

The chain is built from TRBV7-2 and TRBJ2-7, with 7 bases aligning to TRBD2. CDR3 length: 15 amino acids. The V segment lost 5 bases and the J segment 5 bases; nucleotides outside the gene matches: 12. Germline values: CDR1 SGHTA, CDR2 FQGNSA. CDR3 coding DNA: TGTGCCAGCAGCACCCGGACGGGAGGTCCCAACGAGCAGTACTTC. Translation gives CASSTRTGGPNEQYF.

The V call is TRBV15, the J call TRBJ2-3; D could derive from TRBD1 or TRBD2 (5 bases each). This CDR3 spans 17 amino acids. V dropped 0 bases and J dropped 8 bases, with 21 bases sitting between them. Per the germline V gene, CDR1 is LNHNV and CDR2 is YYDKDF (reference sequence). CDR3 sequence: CATSRDRESSRQGTQYF. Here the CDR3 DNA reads TGTGCCACCAGCAGAGATCGGGAAAGCTCCCGGCAGGGTACGCAGTATTTT.

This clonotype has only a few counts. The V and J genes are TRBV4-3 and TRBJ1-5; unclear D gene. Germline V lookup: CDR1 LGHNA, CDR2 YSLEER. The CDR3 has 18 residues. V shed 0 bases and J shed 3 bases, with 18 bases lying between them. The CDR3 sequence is CASSQEVSGAGYNQPQHF. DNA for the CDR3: TGCGCCAGCAGCCAAGAAGTTTCGGGCGCTGGGTACAATCAGCCCCAGCATTTT.

The CDR3 coding sequence is TGTGCCAGCAGCTTTTCCTTGGGCGGGGCCAGCACAGATACGCAGTATTTT. Its translation: CASSFSLGGASTDTQYF. The chain joins TRBV7-9 to TRBJ2-3; D is perhaps TRBD2 (6 bases). The CDR3 sequence is 17 residues long. The germline V gene has CDR1 SEHNR and CDR2 FQNEAQ (reference sequence). The V gene lost 3 bases and the J gene lost 0 bases, with 16 bases spanning the gap.

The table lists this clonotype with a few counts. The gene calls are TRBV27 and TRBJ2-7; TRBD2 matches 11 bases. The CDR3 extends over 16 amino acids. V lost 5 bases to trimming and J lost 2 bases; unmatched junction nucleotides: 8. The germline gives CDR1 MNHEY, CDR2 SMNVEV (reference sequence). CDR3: CASSLGTSGNPYEQYF. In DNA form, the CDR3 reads TGTGCCAGCAGTCTGGGGACTAGCGGAAACCCCTACGAGCAGTACTTC.

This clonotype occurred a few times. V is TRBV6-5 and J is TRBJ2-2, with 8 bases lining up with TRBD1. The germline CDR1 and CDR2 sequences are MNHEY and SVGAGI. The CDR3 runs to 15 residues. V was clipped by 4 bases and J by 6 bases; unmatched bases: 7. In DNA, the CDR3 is TGTGCCAGCAGTTCCGCCCGACAGGGGCCCGGGGAGCTGTTTTTT. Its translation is CASSSARQGPGELFF.

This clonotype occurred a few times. The CDR3 is CASSLDRPRSDTQYF. In DNA form, the CDR3 reads TGCGCCAGCAGCTTGGACAGGCCGAGGTCAGATACGCAGTATTTT. The rearrangement joins TRBV5-1 to TRBJ2-3, with D possibly being TRBD1 (5 bases). Germline CDR1 SGHRS, CDR2 YFSETQ. V was shortened by 0 bases and J by 4 bases, with 12 bases between the two germline ends. The CDR3 covers 15 residues.

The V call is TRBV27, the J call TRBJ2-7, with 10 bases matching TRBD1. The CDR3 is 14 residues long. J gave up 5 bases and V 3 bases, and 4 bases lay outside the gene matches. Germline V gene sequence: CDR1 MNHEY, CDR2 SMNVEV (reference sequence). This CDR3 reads CASSFSTGGDEQYF. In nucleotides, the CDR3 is TGTGCCAGCAGTTTCTCGACAGGGGGCGACGAGCAGTACTTC.

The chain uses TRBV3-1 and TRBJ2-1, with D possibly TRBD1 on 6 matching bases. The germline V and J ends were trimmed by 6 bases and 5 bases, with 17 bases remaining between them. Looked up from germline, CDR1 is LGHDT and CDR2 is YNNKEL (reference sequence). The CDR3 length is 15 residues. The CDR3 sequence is CASRPTGITNNEQFF. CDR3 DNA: TGTGCCAGCAGACCCACAGGGATAACTAACAATGAGCAGTTCTTC.

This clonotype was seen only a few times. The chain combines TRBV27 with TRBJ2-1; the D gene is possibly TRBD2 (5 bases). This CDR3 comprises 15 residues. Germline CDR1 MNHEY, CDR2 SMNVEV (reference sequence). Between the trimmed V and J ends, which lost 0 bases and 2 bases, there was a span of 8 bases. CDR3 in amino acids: CASSLSSGTYNEQFF. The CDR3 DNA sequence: TGTGCCAGCAGTTTATCGTCCGGGACCTACAATGAGCAGTTCTTC.

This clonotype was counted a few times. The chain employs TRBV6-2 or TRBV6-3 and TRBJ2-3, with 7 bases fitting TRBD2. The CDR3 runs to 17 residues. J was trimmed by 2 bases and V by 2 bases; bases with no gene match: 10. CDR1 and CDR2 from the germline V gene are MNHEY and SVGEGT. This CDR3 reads CASSYDVASGNTDTQYF. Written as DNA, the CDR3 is TGTGCCAGCAGTTACGATGTGGCGAGCGGGAACACAGATACGCAGTATTTT.

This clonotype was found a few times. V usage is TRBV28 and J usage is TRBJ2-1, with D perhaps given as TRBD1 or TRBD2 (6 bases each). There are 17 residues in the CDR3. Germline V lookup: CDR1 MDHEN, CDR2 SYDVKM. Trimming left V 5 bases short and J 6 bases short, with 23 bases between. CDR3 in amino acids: CASSLPSLARGGNEQFF. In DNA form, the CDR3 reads TGTGCCAGCAGTCTTCCTTCGCTAGCGAGAGGGGGCAATGAGCAGTTCTTC.

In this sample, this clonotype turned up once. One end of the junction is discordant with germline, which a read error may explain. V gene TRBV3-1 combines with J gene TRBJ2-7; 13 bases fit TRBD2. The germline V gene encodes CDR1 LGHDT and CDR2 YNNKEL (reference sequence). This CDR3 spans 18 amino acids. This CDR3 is CASCQTGLAGRKSYEQYF. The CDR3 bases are TGTGCCAGCTGCCAAACGGGACTAGCGGGACGAAAGTCCTACGAGCAGTACTTC.

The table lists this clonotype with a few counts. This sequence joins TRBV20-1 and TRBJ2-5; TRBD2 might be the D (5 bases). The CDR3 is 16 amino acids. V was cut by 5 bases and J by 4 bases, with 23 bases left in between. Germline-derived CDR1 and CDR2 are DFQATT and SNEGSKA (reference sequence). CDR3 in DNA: TGCAGTGCTCGACCCGAGGACTGGAGGAGGTTAGAGACCCAGTACTTC. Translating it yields CSARPEDWRRLETQYF.

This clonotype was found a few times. For the CDR3, the DNA is TGTGCCAGCAGCTTAGATAGAAGTACTAAAGGGACCCAGTACTTC. This sequence encodes CASSLDRSTKGTQYF. The rearrangement links TRBV11-2 to TRBJ2-5; D uncertain. CDR1 and CDR2 (germline): SGHAT, FQNNGV. Between the trimmed V and J ends, which lost 0 bases and 7 bases, there was a span of 15 bases. This CDR3 region has 15 residues. The full variable domain, in which reference TRBV11-2 and TRBJ2-5 provide the parts outside the CDR3, is EAGVAQSPRYKIIEKRQSVAFWCNPISGHATLYWYQQILGQGPKLLIQFQNNGVVDDSQLPKDRFSAERLKGVDSTLKIQPAKLEDSAVYLCASSLDRSTKGTQYFGPGTRLLVL.

CDR3 loop: CASSGFIVGSTDTQYF. CDR3 sequence (DNA): TGTGCCAGCAGTGGGTTTATAGTGGGAAGCACAGATACGCAGTATTTT. The chain recombines TRBV6-1 with TRBJ2-3; D gene uncertain. Trimming shortened V by 4 bases and J by 0 bases, and 14 bases separated the two germline ends. CDR3 length: 16 amino acids. The germline V gene encodes CDR1 MNHNS and CDR2 SASEGT.

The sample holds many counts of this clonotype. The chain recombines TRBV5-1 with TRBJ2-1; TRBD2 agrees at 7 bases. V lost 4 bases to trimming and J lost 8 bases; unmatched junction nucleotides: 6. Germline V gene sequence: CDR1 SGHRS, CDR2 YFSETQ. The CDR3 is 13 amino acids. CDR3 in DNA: TGCGCCAGCAGCCCCGGGGGGTACGATGAGCAGTTCTTC. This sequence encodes CASSPGGYDEQFF.

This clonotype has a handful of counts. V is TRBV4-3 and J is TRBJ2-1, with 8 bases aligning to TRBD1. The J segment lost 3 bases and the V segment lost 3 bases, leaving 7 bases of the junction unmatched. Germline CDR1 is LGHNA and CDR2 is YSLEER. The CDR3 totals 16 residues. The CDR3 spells CASSQGRDRLYNEQFF. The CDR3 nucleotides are TGCGCCAGCAGCCAGGGGCGGGACAGGCTCTACAATGAGCAGTTCTTC.

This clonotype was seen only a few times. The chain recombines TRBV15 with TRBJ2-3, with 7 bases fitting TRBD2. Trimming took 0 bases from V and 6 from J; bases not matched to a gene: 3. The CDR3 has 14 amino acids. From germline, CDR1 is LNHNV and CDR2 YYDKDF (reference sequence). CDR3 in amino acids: CATSRELARDTQYF. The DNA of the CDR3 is TGTGCCACCAGCAGAGAACTAGCGAGGGATACGCAGTATTTT.

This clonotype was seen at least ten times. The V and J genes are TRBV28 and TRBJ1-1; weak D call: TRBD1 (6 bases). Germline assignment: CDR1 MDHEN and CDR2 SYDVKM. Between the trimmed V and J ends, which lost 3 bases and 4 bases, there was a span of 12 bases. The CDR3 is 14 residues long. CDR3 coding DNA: TGTGCCAGCAGTTTTGGGGGGGCAGGCACTGAAGCTTTCTTT. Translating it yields CASSFGGAGTEAFF.

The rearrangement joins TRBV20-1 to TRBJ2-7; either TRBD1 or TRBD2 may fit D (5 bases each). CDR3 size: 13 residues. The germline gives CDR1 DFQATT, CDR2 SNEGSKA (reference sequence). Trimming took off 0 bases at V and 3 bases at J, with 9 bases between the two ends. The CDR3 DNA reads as TGCAGTGCTAGAGATGGGACCATCTACGAGCAGTACTTC. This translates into CSARDGTIYEQYF.

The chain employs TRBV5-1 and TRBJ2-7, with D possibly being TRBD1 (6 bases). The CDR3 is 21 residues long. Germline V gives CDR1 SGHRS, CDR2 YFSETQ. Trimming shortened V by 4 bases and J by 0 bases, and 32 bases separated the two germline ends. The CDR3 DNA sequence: TGCGCCAGCAGCCGACCACGAAACATATCTTCCCGGGGACATTTCTCCTACGAGCAGTACTTC. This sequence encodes CASSRPRNISSRGHFSYEQYF.

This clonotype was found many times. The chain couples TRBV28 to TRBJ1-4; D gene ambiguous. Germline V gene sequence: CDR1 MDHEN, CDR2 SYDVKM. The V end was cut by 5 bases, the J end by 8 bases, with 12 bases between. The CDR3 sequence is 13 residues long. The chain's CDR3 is CASSGLIGEKLFF. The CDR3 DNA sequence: TGTGCCAGCAGTGGATTAATCGGAGAAAAACTGTTTTTT. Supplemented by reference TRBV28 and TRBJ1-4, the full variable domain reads DVKVTQSSRYLVKRTGEKVFLECVQDMDHENMFWYRQDPGLGLRLIYFSYDVKMKEKGDIPEGYSVSREKKERFSLILESASTNQTSMYLCASSGLIGEKLFFGSGTQLSVL.

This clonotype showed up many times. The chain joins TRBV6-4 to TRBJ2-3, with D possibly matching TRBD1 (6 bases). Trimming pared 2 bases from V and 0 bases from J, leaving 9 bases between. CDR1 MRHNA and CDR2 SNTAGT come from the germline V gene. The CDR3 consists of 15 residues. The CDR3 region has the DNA TGTGCCAGCAGTGACCGGGGACACAGCACAGATACGCAGTATTTT. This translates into CASSDRGHSTDTQYF.